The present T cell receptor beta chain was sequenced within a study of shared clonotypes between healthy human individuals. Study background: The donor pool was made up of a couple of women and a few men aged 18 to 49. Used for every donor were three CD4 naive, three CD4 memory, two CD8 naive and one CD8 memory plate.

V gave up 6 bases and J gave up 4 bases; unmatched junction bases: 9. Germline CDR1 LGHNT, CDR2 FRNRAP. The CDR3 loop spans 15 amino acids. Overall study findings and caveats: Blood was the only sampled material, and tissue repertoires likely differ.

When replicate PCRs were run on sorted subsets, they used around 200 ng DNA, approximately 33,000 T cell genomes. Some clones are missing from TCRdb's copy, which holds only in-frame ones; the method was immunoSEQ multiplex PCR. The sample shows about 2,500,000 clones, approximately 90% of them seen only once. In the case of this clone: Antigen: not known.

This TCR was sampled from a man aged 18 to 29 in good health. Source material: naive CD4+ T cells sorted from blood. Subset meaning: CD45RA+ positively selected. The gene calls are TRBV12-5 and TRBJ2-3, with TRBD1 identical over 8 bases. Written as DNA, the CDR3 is TGTGCTAGTGGACCTGACAGGGGAGTCTCAGATACGCAGTATTTT. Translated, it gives CASGPDRGVSDTQYF. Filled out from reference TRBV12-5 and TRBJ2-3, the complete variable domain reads DARVTQTPRHKVTEMGQEVTMRCQPILGHNTVFWYRQTMMQGLELLAYFRNRAPLDDSGMPKDRFSAEMPDATLATLKIQPSEPRDSAVYFCASGPDRGVSDTQYFGPGTRLTVL.